A selection of T cell receptor beta chains follows, all from one sample in a study of cytomegalovirus exposure and HLA in healthy donors. Repertoires were generated with immunoSEQ multiplex PCR, while TCRdb's copy carries only in-frame clones and drops some. The table includes roughly 240,000 clones, roughly 78% detected once. Sequencing was performed on PBMCs. All receptors derive from a boy between 5 and 17 years old in good health and CMV-seronegative. Both conserved end residues are part of each CDR3. D genes are given only for firm matches. Some rows have no size entry. The others give once, few or many, or a class for an expanded clone.

V,J,D,size,DNA,CDR3
TRBV5-1,TRBJ2-2,TRBD1,-,TGCGCCAGCAGGCCCTCAGGGGGCGACACCGGGGAGCTGTTTTTT,CASRPSGGDTGELFF
TRBV4-1,TRBJ1-4,TRBD1,once,TGCGCCAGCAGCCAAGCCGGACAGGGGGGAGGATCGGGTGAAAAACTGTTTTTT,CASSQAGQGGGSGEKLFF
TRBV7-7,TRBJ1-3,-,-,TGTGCTAGCAGCCGCGGGACTCTGGCCTCTGGAAACACCATATATTTT,CASSRGTLASGNTIYF
TRBV11-3,TRBJ2-6,-,once,TGTGCCAGCAGCTTTTTTGGGAGCCCTGGGGCCAACGTCCTGACTTTC,CASSFFGSPGANVLTF
TRBV25-1,TRBJ1-4,-,few,TGTGCCAGCAGTGAATTCGGGCAGGGGAAGGGAGAACTGTTTTTT,CASSEFGQGKGELFF
TRBV6-6,TRBJ1-1,-,-,TGTGCCAGCAGGGGTGAGGGCCTCCATGCTCGGACTGAAGCTTTCTTT,CASRGEGLHARTEAFF
TRBV9,TRBJ1-2,TRBD1,-,TGTGCCAGCAGCTTTGGGACAGGGTACAATGGCTACACCTTC,CASSFGTGYNGYTF
TRBV18,TRBJ2-3,-,-,TGTGCCAGCTCATTTTTGACTAGTGATGATACGCAGTATTTT,CASSFLTSDDTQYF
TRBV5-1,TRBJ1-1,-,-,TGCGCCAGCCGACAGCTGAACACTGAAGCTTTCTTT,CASRQLNTEAFF
TRBV19,TRBJ2-5,TRBD2,few,TGTGCCAGTAGTCAGACTAGCCCAGAGACCCAGTACTTC,CASSQTSPETQYF
TRBV6-6,TRBJ1-3,-,-,TGTGCCAGCACCACCGGAGGTGCTGGAAACACCATATATTTT,CASTTGGAGNTIYF
TRBV7-6,TRBJ2-1,-,-,TGTGCCAGCAGCTTAGCTCCCTACTTAAGCGCGGGGAATGAGCAGTTCTTC,CASSLAPYLSAGNEQFF
TRBV13,TRBJ2-1,TRBD2,-,TGTGCCAGCAGCCGGACTAGCGGAAACAATGAGCAGTTCTTC,CASSRTSGNNEQFF
TRBV30,TRBJ2-6,TRBD1,few,TGTGCCTGGAGTGGGGACAGCCTCTCTGGGGCCAACGTCCTGACTTTC,CAWSGDSLSGANVLTF
TRBV6-6,TRBJ1-6,-,-,TGTGCCAGCAGAGACCTTGGCGTGGGGAGCTCACCCCTCCACTTT,CASRDLGVGSSPLHF
TRBV19,TRBJ2-5,-,-,TGTGCCAGTAGTACAGGGGTAGGAGAGACCCAGTACTTC,CASSTGVGETQYF
TRBV5-1,TRBJ2-3,TRBD2,-,TGCGCCAGCAGCCCATACAGGACTAGCGGGAGGGAGAGCACAGATACGCAGTATTTT,CASSPYRTSGRESTDTQYF
TRBV19,TRBJ1-1,-,few,TGTGCCAGTAGTAGGGTTGAGGGGGCTGAAGCTTTCTTT,CASSRVEGAEAFF
TRBV11-3,TRBJ2-7,TRBD1,-,TGTGCCAGCAGCTCCGGGACAGGGTACTCCTACGAGCAGTACTTC,CASSSGTGYSYEQYF
TRBV6-5,TRBJ2-5,TRBD2,once,TGTGCCAGCAGACACGGGGGGGAAGCGGAGACCCAGTACTTC,CASRHGGEAETQYF
TRBV10-3,TRBJ1-1,TRBD1,-,TGTGCCATCAGTGAGCGGGACAGGGGGCGGATGTACACTGAAGCTTTCTTT,CAISERDRGRMYTEAFF
TRBV6-5,TRBJ2-7,-,-,TGTGCCAGCATTCGGCGGATAGGATCCTACGAGCAGTACTTC,CASIRRIGSYEQYF
TRBV18,TRBJ2-7,TRBD1,-,TGTGCCAGCTCACCAGGACAGGGGAGCGACGAGCAGTACTTC,CASSPGQGSDEQYF
TRBV25-1,TRBJ2-7,-,few,TGTGCCAGCAGTGGATCCCGACAGGAAGGCGCCTACGAGCAGTACTTC,CASSGSRQEGAYEQYF
TRBV5-1,TRBJ2-7,-,-,TGCGCCAGCAGCTTGGAGATGTATGGGGGGTCCTCCTACGAGCAGTACTTC,CASSLEMYGGSSYEQYF
TRBV5-4,TRBJ2-3,-,-,TGTGCCAGCAGCCGCACAGCAGATACGCAGTATTTT,CASSRTADTQYF
TRBV7-9,TRBJ1-5,-,-,TGTGCCAGCAGCTCCCCGGGGCCCCAGCATTTT,CASSSPGPQHF
TRBV29-1,TRBJ2-7,-,-,TGCAGCGTTGAGGGTAGGGGAATTGCCTACGAGCAGTACTTC,CSVEGRGIAYEQYF
TRBV11-2,TRBJ1-3,-,-,TGTGCCAGCAGCTTAGGGTCCGGGTTTATCTCTGGAAACACCATATATTTT,CASSLGSGFISGNTIYF
TRBV27,TRBJ2-5,-,-,TGTGCCAGCAGTTTAGGTGAGGAAGAGACCCAGTACTTC,CASSLGEEETQYF
TRBV6-4,TRBJ2-3,-,-,TGTGCCAATTCCCCAAGCACAGATACGCAGTATTTT,CANSPSTDTQYF
TRBV4-1,TRBJ2-6,-,-,TGCGCCAGCAGCCCTGTACGGGGCTCTGGGGCCAACGTCCTGACTTTC,CASSPVRGSGANVLTF
TRBV6-1,TRBJ1-5,TRBD1,-,TGTGCCAGCAGTGAAGCCGGGACAGGGATTGCCGGTCAGCCCCAGCATTTT,CASSEAGTGIAGQPQHF
TRBV11-3,TRBJ2-1,TRBD1,-,TGTGCCAGCAGCCGAACAGGGGGCGACAAGGTGGATGAGCAGTTCTTC,CASSRTGGDKVDEQFF
TRBV5-1,TRBJ1-1,-,-,TGCGCCAGCAGTTGGGCAGGGAACACTGAAGCTTTCTTT,CASSWAGNTEAFF
TRBV14,TRBJ2-5,TRBD2,-,TGTGCCAGCAGCTCCCGACTAGCGGGTAACGGGGAGACCCAGTACTTC,CASSSRLAGNGETQYF
TRBV5-1,TRBJ2-5,TRBD2,few,TGCGCCAGCAGCTTCGGTTTGGGGGGGACCAAGAGGACCCAGTACTTC,CASSFGLGGTKRTQYF
TRBV4-2,TRBJ2-3,TRBD2,-,TGTGCCAGCAGCCACATACCGGGACTAGCAGGAGGAACCCCACCCGATACGCAGTATTTT,CASSHIPGLAGGTPPDTQYF
TRBV30,TRBJ1-2,-,-,TGTGCCTGGAGTGTAGTTGGGCTATATGGCTACACCTTC,CAWSVVGLYGYTF
TRBV30,TRBJ2-7,TRBD1,-,TGTGCCTGGAAAACCGGGACAGGCAGAACCTACGAGCAGTACTTC,CAWKTGTGRTYEQYF
TRBV19,TRBJ1-4,TRBD1,-,TGTGCCAGTCGGGGTAGGACAGGGACTAATGAAAAACTGTTTTTT,CASRGRTGTNEKLFF
TRBV5-4,TRBJ2-7,-,-,TGTGCCAGCAGCTTGCCGGGGACTGATTCCTACGAGCAGTACTTC,CASSLPGTDSYEQYF